Given below is one T cell receptor (beta chain) in context. The antigen is unknown. Germline V gene data show CDR1 as GTSNPN and CDR2 as SVGIG (reference sequence). Trimming left V 0 bases short and J 3 bases short, with 8 bases between. CDR3 length: 13 residues. TCRdb recomputed calls from the reads with MiXCR, one row per CDR3 protein. The profile shows about 360,000 distinct CDR3 sequences, roughly 34% of them singletons. This sample was taken from a study of T cell repertoires in cytomegalovirus infection. Study-level information: The authors used CMV epitopes that were HLA-C-restricted (recently identified) and HLA-B-restricted (well studied). TCR beta signatures that were public indicated CMV infection and matching HLA type. Study-wide results and limits: Summed public TCR beta family frequency identified CMV carriers bearing the relevant HLA. Dominant in the ex vivo response were TCR beta clonotypes restricted by HLA-C and specific for CMV.

This TCR came from a human donor in good health (CMV status not recorded). Some clones in this sample may be carry-over from other donors' samples. Specimen: cultured PBMCs, collected from culture after CMV antigen stimulation. This chain connects TRBV30 to TRBJ2-5; weak D call: TRBD1 (6 bases). CDR3 loop: CAWSVNREETQYF. CDR3 nucleotides: TGTGCCTGGAGTGTAAACAGGGAAGAGACCCAGTACTTC.